This T cell receptor beta chain was retrieved from a study of blood T cells in healthy people across ages. Germline V gene data show CDR1 as DFQATT and CDR2 as SNEGSKA (reference sequence). The V segment lost 6 bases and the J segment 6 bases; nucleotides outside the gene matches: 8. The length of the CDR3 is 13 residues. Next came a second PCR, run for roughly 6 to 11 cycles, which used a sample-barcoded 5' primer along with a J-beta primer mix. Via MiXCR, TCRdb re-called the 5' RACE reads, giving one row per CDR3 protein. The sample holds some 710,000 distinct CDR3 sequences, about a fifth seen once.

The receptor was isolated from a man in his sixties or seventies in good health. This chain joins TRBV20-1 and TRBJ1-2; 9 nucleotides line up with TRBD1. Sequences were obtained from blood. This CDR3 is CSAWGQGSHGYTF. CDR3 DNA sequence: TGCAGTGCCTGGGGACAGGGAAGCCATGGCTACACCTTC.